The 10 T cell receptor beta chains presented below share a single source sample, sequenced in a study of molecular identifiers for immune sequencing clone quantification. TCRdb itself ran the PCR reads through MiXCR, one entry per CDR3 protein. In the table there are some 580,000 distinct CDR3 sequences, less than 30% of which are singletons. Sequencing was performed on naive CD8+ T cells from blood, with Jurkat cell RNA spiked in. The subset denotes: FACS-sorted CD8+CD4-CCR7+CD45RA+ naive T cells. These receptors were taken from a human donor in good health. Some libraries in this study had Jurkat cell RNA spiked in.

This clonotype was counted once. Being one base from a much bigger clone, this may be a read error. V gene TRBV7-9 combines with J gene TRBJ2-3, with TRBD2 matching 7 bases. The germline CDR1 and CDR2 sequences are SEHNR and FQNEAQ (reference sequence). The CDR3 sequence is 16 residues long. The CDR3 DNA reads as TGTGCCAGCAGCTTAGAGCCACTAGCGTACACAGATACGCGGTATTTT. As protein: CASSLEPLAYTDTRYF.

The V call is TRBV6-5, the J call TRBJ1-1; TRBD1 matches at 8 bases. CDR3 length: 15 amino acids. With 5 bases clipped from V and 3 bases from J, the junction kept 8 bases outside the gene matches. Germline V gives CDR1 MNHEY, CDR2 SVGAGI. CDR3: CASSIQGAWDTEAFF. The CDR3 DNA reads TGTGCCAGCAGTATCCAGGGGGCGTGGGACACTGAAGCTTTCTTT.

This clonotype was detected a few times. V usage is TRBV29-1 and J usage is TRBJ2-7; D unclear. Germline V CDR1 and CDR2: SQVTM, ANQGSEA. V was cut by 0 bases and J by 2 bases, with 5 bases left in between. This CDR3 spans 12 amino acids. The CDR3 sequence is CSVEDSAYEQYF. CDR3 nucleotides: TGCAGCGTTGAAGACAGTGCCTACGAGCAGTACTTC.

This clonotype turned up a few times. This rearrangement joins TRBV4-3 to TRBJ2-1, with a possible D match to TRBD1 (6 bases). Germline V CDR1 and CDR2: LGHNA, YSLEER. There are 15 residues in the CDR3. Trimming removed 3 bases from V and 4 bases from J, with 13 bases in between. The CDR3, as DNA: TGCGCCAGCAGCCACAGAGGGACAAAATACAATGAGCAGTTCTTC. This translates into CASSHRGTKYNEQFF.

This sequence joins TRBV27 and TRBJ2-5, with 11 nucleotides matching TRBD2. The V gene end was trimmed by 5 bases and the J gene end by 5 bases; junction bases not matched to a gene: 10. Per the germline V gene, CDR1 is MNHEY and CDR2 is SMNVEV (reference sequence). This CDR3 region has 16 residues. CDR3 loop: CASSAGTSGIWETQYF. The CDR3 DNA reads as TGTGCCAGCAGTGCCGGGACTAGCGGAATATGGGAGACCCAGTACTTC.

On this clonotype itself: Germline and junction disagree at one end, which may indicate a read error. The chain combines TRBV5-1 with TRBJ1-2, with D tentatively TRBD1 (5 bases). This CDR3 has 12 residues. The germline CDR1 and CDR2 sequences are SGHRS and YFSETQ. The CDR3 here is CASSYDSYGHTF. The CDR3 region has the DNA TGCGCCAGCAGCTATGACAGCTATGGCCACACCTTC. The full variable domain, in which reference TRBV5-1 and TRBJ1-2 provide the parts outside the CDR3, is KAGVTQTPRYLIKTRGQQVTLSCSPISGHRSVSWYQQTPGQGLQFLFEYFSETQRNKGNFPGRFSGRQFSNSRSEMNVSTLELGDSALYLCASSYDSYGHTFGSGTRLTVV.

This chain uses TRBV2 with TRBJ2-7; 8 bases line up with TRBD1. Per germline, CDR1 SNHLY and CDR2 FYNNEI. The CDR3 has 15 residues. V shed 9 bases, J shed 9 bases, and the junction held 19 bases outside the gene matches. The CDR3, as DNA: TGTGCCAGAAGAGATACCGGGACAGGTACCTTCGGGCAGTACTTC. Protein product: CARRDTGTGTFGQYF.

This clonotype was seen repeatedly, ten times or more. The genes are TRBV6-2 or TRBV6-3 and TRBJ2-7, with D perhaps matching TRBD2 (5 bases). Deletions cut 2 bases from V and 3 bases from J, with 8 bases between. Germline V gene data show CDR1 as MNHEY and CDR2 as SVGEGT. The CDR3 spans 13 residues. The CDR3 reads CASSYAGDYEQYF. DNA for the CDR3: TGTGCCAGCAGTTACGCGGGCGACTACGAGCAGTACTTC.

A few counts support this clonotype. Sequence at one end of the junction differs from germline and may be a read error. V is TRBV7-7 and J is TRBJ2-5; 8 bases match TRBD2. This CDR3 has 15 amino acids. CDR1 is SSHAT and CDR2 is FNYEAQ in the germline V gene (reference sequence). The CDR3 spells CASSLGSGVQETQYF. The CDR3 bases are TGTGCTAGCAGCTTGGGTAGCGGGGTACAAGAGACCCAGTACTTC. The entire variable domain, with the rest obtained from reference TRBV7-7 and TRBJ2-5, is as follows: GAGVSQSPRYKVTKRGQDVTLRCDPISSHATLYWYQQALGQGPEFLTYFNYEAQPDKSGLPSDRFSAERPEGSISTLTIQRTEQRDSAMYRCASSLGSGVQETQYFGPGTRLLVL.

Only a few counts were recorded for this clonotype. This may arise from a read error, as a much more abundant clone is one base away. This sequence joins TRBV28 and TRBJ1-1, with TRBD1 matching over 8 bases. This CDR3 is 14 amino acids long. Germline lookup yields CDR1 MDHEN and CDR2 SYDVKM. The V segment lost 5 bases and the J segment 6 bases; nucleotides outside the gene matches: 8. The CDR3 region has the DNA TGTGCCAGCAGTCACGGCAGGGGGCTCGCTGAAGCTTTCTTT. Amino acids: CASSHGRGLAEAFF.